A single sample is the source of the 5 T cell receptor beta chains below, sequenced in a study of CD8 T cells in ankylosing spondylitis. Study-wide points: For ankylosing spondylitis blood, a TCR beta motif of under 10 highly homologous variants appeared characteristic.

Antigen specificity for these receptors is unknown. Each CDR3 protein is one row after TCRdb ran MiXCR on the 5' RACE reads. The repertoire holds some 800,000 distinct CDR3 sequences, roughly 10% seen once, with 0.51% in the top ten. The sequenced sample was blood, either unsorted or a sorted T cell fraction (not recorded which). These receptors all come from a male donor with ankylosing spondylitis.

This clonotype was seen at least ten times. CDR3 loop: CASSEAGVQPYF. The CDR3 DNA reads TGTGCCAGCAGTGAAGCCGGGGTTCAGCCGTACTTC. The gene calls are TRBV2 and TRBJ2-7, with a possible D match to TRBD2 (5 bases). Germline CDR1 is SNHLY and CDR2 is FYNNEI. There are 12 residues in the CDR3. Trimming left V 0 bases short and J 12 bases short, with 12 bases between.

This clonotype came up a few times. The V gene is TRBV6-2 or TRBV6-3, the J gene TRBJ2-5, with 8 bases lining up with TRBD1. The CDR3 is 16 residues long. The germline CDR1 and CDR2 sequences are MNHEY and SVGEGT. V was pared by 6 bases and J by 2 bases, with 11 bases of the junction left unmatched. CDR3: CASSSGLQGAQETQYF. The DNA of the CDR3 is TGTGCCAGCAGCTCGGGGCTCCAGGGGGCTCAAGAGACCCAGTACTTC.

This clonotype was seen more than once but under ten times. The J gene is TRBJ1-5, the V gene TRBV12-3 or TRBV12-4; possibly TRBD1 for D (5 bases). CDR3 length equals 15 residues. V was cut by 6 bases and J by 5 bases, with 17 bases left in between. The DNA for the CDR3 is TGTGCCAGCAGCAAAGTGGGAACGGGGGATCAGCCCCAGCATTTT. This codes for CASSKVGTGDQPQHF.

At least ten counts were recorded for this clonotype. V usage is TRBV20-1 and J usage is TRBJ1-2, with D hard to call. Germline CDR1 reads DFQATT; CDR2 reads SNEGSKA (reference sequence). Trimming cost V 2 bases and J 4 bases, with 8 bases left between them. This CDR3 contains 12 residues. DNA of the CDR3: TGCAGTGCTAGAAAACAGCGCTATGGCTACACCTTC. It codes for CSARKQRYGYTF.

This clonotype was observed a handful of times. This chain connects TRBV12-3 or TRBV12-4 to TRBJ1-6, with D perhaps TRBD1 (5 bases). V lost 3 bases to trimming and J lost 6 bases, with 12 bases between them. The CDR3 has 15 residues. The CDR3 spells CASSLYLGRNSPLHF. The CDR3 DNA reads TGTGCCAGCAGTTTGTATCTGGGGCGTAATTCACCCCTCCACTTT.